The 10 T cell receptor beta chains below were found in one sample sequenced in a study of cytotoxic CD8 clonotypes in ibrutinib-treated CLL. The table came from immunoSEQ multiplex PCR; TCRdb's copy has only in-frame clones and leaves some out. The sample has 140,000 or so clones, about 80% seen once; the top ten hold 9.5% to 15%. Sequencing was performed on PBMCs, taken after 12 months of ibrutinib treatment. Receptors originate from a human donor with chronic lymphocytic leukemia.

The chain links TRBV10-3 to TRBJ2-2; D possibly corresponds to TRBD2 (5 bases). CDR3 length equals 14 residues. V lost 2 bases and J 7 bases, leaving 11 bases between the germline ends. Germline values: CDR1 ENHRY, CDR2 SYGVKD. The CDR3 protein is CAISEGDGDGELFF. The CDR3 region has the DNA TGTGCCATCAGTGAGGGAGACGGGGACGGGGAGCTGTTTTTT.

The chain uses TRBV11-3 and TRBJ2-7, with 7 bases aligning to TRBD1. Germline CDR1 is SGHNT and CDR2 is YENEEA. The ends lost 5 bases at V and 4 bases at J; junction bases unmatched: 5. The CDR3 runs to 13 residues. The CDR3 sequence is CASSIGTAYEQYF. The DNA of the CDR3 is TGTGCCAGCAGCATAGGGACAGCGTACGAGCAGTACTTC.

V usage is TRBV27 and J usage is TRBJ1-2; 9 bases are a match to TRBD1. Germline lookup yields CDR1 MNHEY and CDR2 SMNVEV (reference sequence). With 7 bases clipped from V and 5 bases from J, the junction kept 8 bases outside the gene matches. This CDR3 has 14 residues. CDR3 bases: TGTGCCAGCAAAACAGGGGGCATGCGGTATGGCTACACCTTC. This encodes CASKTGGMRYGYTF.

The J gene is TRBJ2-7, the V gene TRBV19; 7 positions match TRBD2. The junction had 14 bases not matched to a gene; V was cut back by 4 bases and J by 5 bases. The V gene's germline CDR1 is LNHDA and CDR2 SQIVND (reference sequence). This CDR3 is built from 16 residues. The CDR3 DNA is TGTGCCAGTAGTACTAGCGGACTCACAACTGGGGACGAGCAGTACTTC. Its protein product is CASSTSGLTTGDEQYF.

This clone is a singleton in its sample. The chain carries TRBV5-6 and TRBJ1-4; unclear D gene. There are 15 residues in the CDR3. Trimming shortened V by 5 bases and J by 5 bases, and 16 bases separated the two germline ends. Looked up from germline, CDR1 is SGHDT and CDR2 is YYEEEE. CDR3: CASRPLGGLNEKLFF. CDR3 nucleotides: TGTGCCAGCAGACCTTTGGGTGGTCTGAATGAAAAACTGTTTTTT.

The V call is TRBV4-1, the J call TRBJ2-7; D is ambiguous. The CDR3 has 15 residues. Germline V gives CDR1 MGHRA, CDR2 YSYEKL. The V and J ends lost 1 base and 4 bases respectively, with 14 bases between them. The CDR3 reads CASSQAWATQYEQYF. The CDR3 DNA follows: TGCGCCAGCAGCCAAGCATGGGCGACTCAATACGAGCAGTACTTC.

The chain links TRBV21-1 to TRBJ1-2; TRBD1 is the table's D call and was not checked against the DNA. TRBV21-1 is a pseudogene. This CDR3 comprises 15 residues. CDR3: CASSETGKRFHGYTF. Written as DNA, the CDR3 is TGTGCCAGCAGCGAAACAGGGAAAAGATTCCATGGCTACACCTTC.

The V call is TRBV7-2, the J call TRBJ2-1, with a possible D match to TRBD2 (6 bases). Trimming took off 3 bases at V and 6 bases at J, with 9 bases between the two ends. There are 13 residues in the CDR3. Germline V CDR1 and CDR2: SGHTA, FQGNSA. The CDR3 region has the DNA TGTGCCAGCAGCTTCGATAGCGGCAATGAGCAGTTCTTC. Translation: CASSFDSGNEQFF.

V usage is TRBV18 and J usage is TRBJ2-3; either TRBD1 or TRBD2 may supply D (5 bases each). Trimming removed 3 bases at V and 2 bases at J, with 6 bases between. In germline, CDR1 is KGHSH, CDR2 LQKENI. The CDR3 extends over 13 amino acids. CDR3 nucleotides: TGTGCCAGCTCACCGGGGGTCACAGATACGCAGTATTTT. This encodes CASSPGVTDTQYF.

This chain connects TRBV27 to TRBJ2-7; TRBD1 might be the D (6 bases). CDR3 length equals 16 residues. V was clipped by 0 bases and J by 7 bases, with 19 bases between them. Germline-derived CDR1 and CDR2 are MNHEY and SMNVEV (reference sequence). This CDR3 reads CASSLSAGTYTGEQYF. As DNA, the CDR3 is TGTGCCAGCAGTTTATCCGCCGGGACATATACCGGTGAGCAGTACTTC.